This T cell receptor beta chain was recorded in a study of T cell changes during pregnancy in multiple sclerosis (dated by TCRdb to between 2018 and 2020). A note on the overall study: In women with multiple sclerosis, the researchers looked at how the T cell repertoire shifted as pregnancy progressed.

CDR3 length: 14 amino acids, cysteine to phenylalanine. The only DNA kept is the CDR3, 42 bases in frame from the first base. The germline ends are 20 bases apart after V is trimmed by 5 bases and J by 10 bases. The germline V gene (reference sequence) supplies CDR1 MNHEY and CDR2 SMNVEV. Points on this clone: Which antigen it targets is not known. It has no much larger one-base neighbor in the sample; base qualities were not kept.

To prepare the library, the immunoSEQ multiplex PCR assay was applied. The source is immuneACCESS, and TCRdb retained only in-frame sequences with V and J called. Part of the clones is not carried over; for the studies checked, unresolved V genes explain less than half of this, and the remainder is unexplained. The sample profile shows fewer than 90,000 clones; around 94% of them were found once. The ten largest clones represent more than 0.8% of the sample. The starting material was peripheral blood, obtained in the third trimester of pregnancy. The sequence derives from a female donor with multiple sclerosis, enrolled in a pregnancy study. The chain links TRBV27 with TRBJ1-1; no D gene is confidently identified. CDR3 sequence: CASSPGINFGVAFF. In nucleotides, the sequence is TGTGCCAGCAGTCCAGGAATCAATTTCGGGGTAGCTTTCTTT.